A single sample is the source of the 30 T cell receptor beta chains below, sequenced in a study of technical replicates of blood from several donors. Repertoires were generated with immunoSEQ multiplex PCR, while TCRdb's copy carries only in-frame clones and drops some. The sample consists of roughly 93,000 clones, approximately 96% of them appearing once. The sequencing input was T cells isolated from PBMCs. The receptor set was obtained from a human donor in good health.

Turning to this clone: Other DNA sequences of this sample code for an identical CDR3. CDR3 loop: CASSPRSGLAGGPSYEQYF. DNA for the CDR3: TGTGCCAGCAGCCCTAGGTCGGGACTAGCAGGAGGGCCATCCTACGAGCAGTACTTC. The rearrangement links TRBV9 to TRBJ2-7; 9 bases map to TRBD2. This CDR3 region has 19 residues. CDR1 is SGDLS, CDR2 YYNGEE, per germline. After removal of 4 bases from V and 1 base from J, the junction contained 18 bases not matched to a gene.

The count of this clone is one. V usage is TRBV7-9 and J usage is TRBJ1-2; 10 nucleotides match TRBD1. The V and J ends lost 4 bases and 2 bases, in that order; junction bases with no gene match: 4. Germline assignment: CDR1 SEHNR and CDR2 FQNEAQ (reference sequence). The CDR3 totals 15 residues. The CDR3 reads CASSSGTGANYGYTF. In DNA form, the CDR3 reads TGTGCCAGCAGCTCCGGGACAGGGGCGAACTATGGCTACACCTTC.

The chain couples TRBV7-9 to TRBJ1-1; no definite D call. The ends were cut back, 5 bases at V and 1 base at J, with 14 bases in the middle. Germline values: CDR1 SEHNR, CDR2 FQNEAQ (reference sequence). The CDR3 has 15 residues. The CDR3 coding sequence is TGTGCCAGCAGCATAAGAGGAAGTGAGAACACTGAAGCTTTCTTT. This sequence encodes CASSIRGSENTEAFF.

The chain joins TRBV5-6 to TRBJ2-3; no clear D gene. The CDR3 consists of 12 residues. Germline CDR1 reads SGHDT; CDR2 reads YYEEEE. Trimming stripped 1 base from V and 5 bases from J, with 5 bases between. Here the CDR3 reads CASSLIRDTQYF. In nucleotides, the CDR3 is TGTGCCAGCAGCTTGATTCGAGATACGCAGTATTTT.

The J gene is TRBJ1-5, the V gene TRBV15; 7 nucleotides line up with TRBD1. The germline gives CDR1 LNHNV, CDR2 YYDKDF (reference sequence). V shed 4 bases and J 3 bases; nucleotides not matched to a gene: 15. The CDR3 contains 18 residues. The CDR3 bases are TGTGCCACCAGCAAACAGTCAGAAAGGGGGCTTGTCAATCAGCCCCAGCATTTT. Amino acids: CATSKQSERGLVNQPQHF. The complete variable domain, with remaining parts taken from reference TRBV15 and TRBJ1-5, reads DAMVIQNPRYQVTQFGKPVTLSCSQTLNHNVMYWYQQKSSQAPKLLFHYYDKDFNNEADTPDNFQSRRPNTSFCFLDIRSPGLGDTAMYLCATSKQSERGLVNQPQHFGDGTRLSIL.

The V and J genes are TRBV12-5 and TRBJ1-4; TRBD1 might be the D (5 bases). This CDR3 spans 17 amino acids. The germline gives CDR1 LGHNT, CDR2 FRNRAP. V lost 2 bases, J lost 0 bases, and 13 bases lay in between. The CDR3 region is CASGLLLPGATNEKLFF. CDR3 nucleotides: TGTGCTAGTGGTTTGCTACTCCCGGGGGCAACTAATGAAAAACTGTTTTTT.

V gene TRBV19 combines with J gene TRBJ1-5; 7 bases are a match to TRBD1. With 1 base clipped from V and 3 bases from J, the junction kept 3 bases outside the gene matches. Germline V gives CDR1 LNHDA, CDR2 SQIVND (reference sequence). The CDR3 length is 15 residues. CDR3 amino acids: CASSIAGTVNQPQHF. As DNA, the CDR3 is TGTGCCAGTAGTATAGCGGGGACAGTCAATCAGCCCCAGCATTTT.

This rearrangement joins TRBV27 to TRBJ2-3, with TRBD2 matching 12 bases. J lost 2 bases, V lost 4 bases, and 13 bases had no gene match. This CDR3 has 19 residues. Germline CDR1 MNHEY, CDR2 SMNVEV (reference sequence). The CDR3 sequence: CASSCRNRLAGGHTDTQYF. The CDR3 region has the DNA TGTGCCAGCAGTTGCCGTAATCGGCTAGCGGGGGGGCACACAGATACGCAGTATTTT.

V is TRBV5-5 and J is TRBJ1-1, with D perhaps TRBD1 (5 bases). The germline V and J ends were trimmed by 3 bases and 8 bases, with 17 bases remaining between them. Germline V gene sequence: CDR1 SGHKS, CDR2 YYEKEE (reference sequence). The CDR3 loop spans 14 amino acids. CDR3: CASSSGGLLLEAFF. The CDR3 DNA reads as TGTGCCAGCAGCTCGGGGGGTTTGCTTCTGGAAGCTTTCTTT.

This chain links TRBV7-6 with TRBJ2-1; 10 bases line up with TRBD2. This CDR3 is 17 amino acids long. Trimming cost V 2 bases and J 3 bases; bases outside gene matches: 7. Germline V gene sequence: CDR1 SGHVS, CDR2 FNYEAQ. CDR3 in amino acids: CASSLRLAGAVYNEQFF. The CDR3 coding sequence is TGTGCCAGCAGCTTAAGGCTAGCGGGAGCGGTCTACAATGAGCAGTTCTTC.

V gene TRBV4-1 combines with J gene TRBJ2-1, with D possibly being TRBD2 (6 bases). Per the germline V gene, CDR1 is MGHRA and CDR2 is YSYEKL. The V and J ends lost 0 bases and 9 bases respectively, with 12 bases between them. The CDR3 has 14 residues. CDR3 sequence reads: CASSQDKLGGEQFF. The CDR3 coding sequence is TGCGCCAGCAGCCAAGATAAGTTGGGGGGTGAGCAGTTCTTC.

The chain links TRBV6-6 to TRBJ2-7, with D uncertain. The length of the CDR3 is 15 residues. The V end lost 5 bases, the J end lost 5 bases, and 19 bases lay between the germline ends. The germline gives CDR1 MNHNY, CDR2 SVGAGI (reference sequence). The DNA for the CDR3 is TGTGCCAGCAGTGGCGGCGGTTACCCTATAGACGAGCAGTACTTC. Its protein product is CASSGGGYPIDEQYF.

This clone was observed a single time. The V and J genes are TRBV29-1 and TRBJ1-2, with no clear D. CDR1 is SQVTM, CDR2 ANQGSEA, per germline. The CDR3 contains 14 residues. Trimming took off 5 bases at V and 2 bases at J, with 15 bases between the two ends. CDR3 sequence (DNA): TGCAGCGTTTCCCCCCGGTTTTCCAACTATGGCTACACCTTC. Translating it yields CSVSPRFSNYGYTF.

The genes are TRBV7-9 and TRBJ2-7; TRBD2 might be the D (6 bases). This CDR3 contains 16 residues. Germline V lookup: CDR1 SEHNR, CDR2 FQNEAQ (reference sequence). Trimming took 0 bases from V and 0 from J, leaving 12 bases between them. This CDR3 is CASSLALAGGSYEQYF. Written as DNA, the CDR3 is TGTGCCAGCAGCTTAGCATTAGCCGGGGGCTCCTACGAGCAGTACTTC.

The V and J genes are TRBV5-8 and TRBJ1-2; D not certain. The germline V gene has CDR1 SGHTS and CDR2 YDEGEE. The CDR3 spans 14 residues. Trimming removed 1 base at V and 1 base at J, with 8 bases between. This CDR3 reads CASSLKWSNYGYTF. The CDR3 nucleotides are TGTGCCAGCAGCTTGAAATGGAGTAACTATGGCTACACCTTC.

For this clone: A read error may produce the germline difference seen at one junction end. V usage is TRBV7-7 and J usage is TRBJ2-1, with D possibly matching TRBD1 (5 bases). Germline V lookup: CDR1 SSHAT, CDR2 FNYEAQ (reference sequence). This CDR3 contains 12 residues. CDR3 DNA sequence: TGTGCTAGCAGCTTAAGGGGCGATGAGCAGTTCTTC. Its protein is CASSLRGDEQFF.

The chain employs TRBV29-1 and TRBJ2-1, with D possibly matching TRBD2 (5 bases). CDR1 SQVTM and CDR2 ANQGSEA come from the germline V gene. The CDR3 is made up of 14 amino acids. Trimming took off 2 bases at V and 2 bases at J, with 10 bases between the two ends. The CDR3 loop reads CSVEMVGAYNEQFF. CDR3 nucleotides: TGCAGCGTTGAAATGGTCGGGGCCTACAATGAGCAGTTCTTC.

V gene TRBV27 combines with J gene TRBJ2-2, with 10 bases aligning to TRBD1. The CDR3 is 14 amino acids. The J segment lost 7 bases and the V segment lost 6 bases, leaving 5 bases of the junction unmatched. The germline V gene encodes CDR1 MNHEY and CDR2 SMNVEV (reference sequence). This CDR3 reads CASRRQGAGGELFF. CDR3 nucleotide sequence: TGTGCCAGCAGGCGACAGGGGGCTGGCGGGGAGCTGTTTTTT.

CDR3 sequence reads: CASSFGLRGADTQYF. CDR3 nucleotide sequence: TGTGCCAGCAGCTTTGGGCTGCGGGGCGCAGATACGCAGTATTTT. The V gene is TRBV7-9, the J gene TRBJ2-3; TRBD2 is a possible D gene (6 bases). Trimming left V 3 bases short and J 4 bases short, with 14 bases between. The CDR3 covers 15 residues. CDR1 and CDR2 (germline): SEHNR, FQNEAQ (reference sequence).

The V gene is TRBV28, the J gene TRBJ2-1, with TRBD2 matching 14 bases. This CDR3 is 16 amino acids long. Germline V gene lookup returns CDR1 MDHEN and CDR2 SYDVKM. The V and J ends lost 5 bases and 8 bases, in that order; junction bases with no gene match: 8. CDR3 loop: CASSVTGTSGRDEQFF. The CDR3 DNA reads TGTGCCAGCAGTGTAACCGGGACTAGCGGGAGAGATGAGCAGTTCTTC.

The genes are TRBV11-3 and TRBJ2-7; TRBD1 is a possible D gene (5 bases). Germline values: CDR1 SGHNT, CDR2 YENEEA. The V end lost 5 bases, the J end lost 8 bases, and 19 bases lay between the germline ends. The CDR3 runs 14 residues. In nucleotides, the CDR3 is TGTGCCAGCAGCCGAGACAGCCTCATGATACAGCAGTACTTC. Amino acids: CASSRDSLMIQQYF.

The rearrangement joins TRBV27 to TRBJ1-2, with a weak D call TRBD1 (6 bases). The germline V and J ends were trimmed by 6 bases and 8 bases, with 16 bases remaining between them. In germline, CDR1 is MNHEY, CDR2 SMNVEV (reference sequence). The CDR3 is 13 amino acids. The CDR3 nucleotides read TGTGCCAGCAGAGGCTGGGGGCTGGGAGGCTACACCTTC. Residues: CASRGWGLGGYTF.

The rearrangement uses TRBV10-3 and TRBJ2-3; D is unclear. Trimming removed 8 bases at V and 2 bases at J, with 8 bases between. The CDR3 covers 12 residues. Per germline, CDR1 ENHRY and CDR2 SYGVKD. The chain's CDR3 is CAISGPTDTQYF. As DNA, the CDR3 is TGTGCCATCTCAGGCCCCACAGATACGCAGTATTTT.

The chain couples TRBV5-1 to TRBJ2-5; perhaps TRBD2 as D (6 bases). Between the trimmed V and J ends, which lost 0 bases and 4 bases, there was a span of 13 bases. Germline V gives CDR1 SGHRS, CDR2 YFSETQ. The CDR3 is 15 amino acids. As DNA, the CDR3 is TGCGCCAGCAGCTTGGGACAGCAGGGACTAGAGACCCAGTACTTC. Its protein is CASSLGQQGLETQYF.

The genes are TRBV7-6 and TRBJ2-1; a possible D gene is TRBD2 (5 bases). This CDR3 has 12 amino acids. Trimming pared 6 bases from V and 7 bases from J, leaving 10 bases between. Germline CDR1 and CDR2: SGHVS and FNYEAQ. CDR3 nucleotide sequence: TGTGCCAGCAGTTTCTCGGGAAATGAGCAGTTCTTC. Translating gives CASSFSGNEQFF.

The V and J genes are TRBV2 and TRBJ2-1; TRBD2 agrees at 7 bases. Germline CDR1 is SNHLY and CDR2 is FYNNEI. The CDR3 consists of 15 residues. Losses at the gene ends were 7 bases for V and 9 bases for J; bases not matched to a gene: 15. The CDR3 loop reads CASTQVGEGLAEQFF. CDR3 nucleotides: TGTGCCAGCACCCAAGTGGGGGAGGGCCTCGCTGAGCAGTTCTTC.

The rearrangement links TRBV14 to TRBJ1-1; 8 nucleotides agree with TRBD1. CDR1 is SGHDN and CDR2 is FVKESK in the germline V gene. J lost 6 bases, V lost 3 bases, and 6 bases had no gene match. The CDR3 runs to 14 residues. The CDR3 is CASSQIPQGAEAFF. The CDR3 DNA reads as TGTGCCAGCAGCCAGATACCACAGGGGGCTGAAGCTTTCTTT.

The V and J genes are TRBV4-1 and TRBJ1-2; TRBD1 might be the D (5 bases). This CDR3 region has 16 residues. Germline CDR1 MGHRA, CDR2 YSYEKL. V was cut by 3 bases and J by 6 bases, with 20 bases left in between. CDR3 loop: CASSHEDRALWNGYTF. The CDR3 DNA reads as TGCGCCAGCAGCCACGAAGACAGAGCACTATGGAATGGCTACACCTTC.

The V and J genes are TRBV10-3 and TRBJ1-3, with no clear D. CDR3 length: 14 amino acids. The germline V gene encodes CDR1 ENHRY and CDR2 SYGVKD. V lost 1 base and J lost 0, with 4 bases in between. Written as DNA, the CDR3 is TGTGCCATCAGTGAGTTAAACTCTGGAAACACCATATATTTT. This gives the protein CAISELNSGNTIYF.

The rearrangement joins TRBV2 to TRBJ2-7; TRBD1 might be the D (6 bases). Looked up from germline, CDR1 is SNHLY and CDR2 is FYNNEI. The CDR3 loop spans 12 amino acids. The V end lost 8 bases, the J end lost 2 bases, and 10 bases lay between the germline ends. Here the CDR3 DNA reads TGTGCCAGCGGACAGCTAGCCTACGAGCAGTACTTC. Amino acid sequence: CASGQLAYEQYF.